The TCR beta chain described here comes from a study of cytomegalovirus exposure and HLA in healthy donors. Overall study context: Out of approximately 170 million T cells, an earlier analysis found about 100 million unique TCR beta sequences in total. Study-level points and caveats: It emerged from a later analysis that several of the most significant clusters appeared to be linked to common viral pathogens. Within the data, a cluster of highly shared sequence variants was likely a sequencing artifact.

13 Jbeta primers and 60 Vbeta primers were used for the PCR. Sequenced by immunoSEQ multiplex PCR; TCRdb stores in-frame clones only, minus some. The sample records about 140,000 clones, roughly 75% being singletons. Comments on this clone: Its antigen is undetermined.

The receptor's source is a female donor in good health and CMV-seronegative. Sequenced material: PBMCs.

This chain's CDR3 is CASSLGIAHSNEQFF. CDR3 DNA: TGTGCCAGCAGCTTAGGGATAGCCCACTCGAATGAGCAGTTCTTC. The chain uses TRBV7-9 and TRBJ2-1; D uncertain. Looked up from germline, CDR1 is SEHNR and CDR2 is FQNEAQ (reference sequence). The CDR3 runs to 15 residues. V lost 1 base and J lost 7, with 14 bases in between.